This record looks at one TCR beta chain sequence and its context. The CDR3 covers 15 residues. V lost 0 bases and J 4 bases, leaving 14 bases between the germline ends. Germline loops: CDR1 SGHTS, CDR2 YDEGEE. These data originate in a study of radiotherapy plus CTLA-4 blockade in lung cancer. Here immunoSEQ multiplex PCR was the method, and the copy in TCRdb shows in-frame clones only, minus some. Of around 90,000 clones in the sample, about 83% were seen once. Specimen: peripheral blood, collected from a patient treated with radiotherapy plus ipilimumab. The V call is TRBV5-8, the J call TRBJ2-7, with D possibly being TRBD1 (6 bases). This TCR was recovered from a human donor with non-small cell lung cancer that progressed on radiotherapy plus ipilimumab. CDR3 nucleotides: TGTGCCAGCAGCTTGGGCTCCATCAGGGGTTACGAGCAGTACTTC. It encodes CASSLGSIRGYEQYF.